The rows below give T cell receptor beta chains drawn from one sample of a study of radiotherapy plus CTLA-4 blockade in lung cancer. The repertoire was sequenced with immunoSEQ multiplex PCR; TCRdb's copy has only in-frame clones and lacks some. In the table there are roughly 32,000 clones, approximately 70% of which are singletons. Specimen: peripheral blood, collected from a patient treated with radiotherapy plus ipilimumab. The receptors derive from a human donor with non-small cell lung cancer who had stable disease on radiotherapy plus ipilimumab. Each CDR3 is given with its conserved first and last residue. A D gene is named only where the DNA matches it firmly. Some rows mark clone size as missing; the rest say once, few, many or name a class of expanded clone.

v_call	d_call	j_call	clone_size	cdr3_nt	cdr3_aa
TRBV11-3	-	TRBJ2-5	-	TGTGCCAGCAGCGGTCGCTACAGGGACCAAGAGACCCAGTACTTC	CASSGRYRDQETQYF
TRBV6-8	TRBD2	TRBJ2-7	few	TGTGCCAGCAGTCTCGGACTAGCGGGAGACGAGCAGTACTTC	CASSLGLAGDEQYF
TRBV5-1	-	TRBJ2-1	once	TGCGCCAGCAGCCCCGGAGGAGGGGGGGCCTACAATGAGCAGTTCTTC	CASSPGGGGAYNEQFF
TRBV19	-	TRBJ1-1	-	TGTGCCAGTACCAGCGGGGTATTTGAGACTGAAGCTTTCTTT	CASTSGVFETEAFF
TRBV2	-	TRBJ1-5	few	TGTGCCAGCCGGGACAGCAATCAGCCCCAGCATTTT	CASRDSNQPQHF
TRBV6-1	-	TRBJ1-1	medium-sized	TGTGCCAGCAGTGAATCGGGACAAAACACTGAAGCTTTCTTT	CASSESGQNTEAFF
TRBV18	TRBD1	TRBJ1-5	-	TGTGCCAGCTCATCCGGACAGGGGAATAGCAATCAGCCCCAGCATTTT	CASSSGQGNSNQPQHF
TRBV30	TRBD1	TRBJ1-5	-	TGTGCCTGGAGTAGGACAGGGAGTTTCTATGAGCCCCAGCATTTT	CAWSRTGSFYEPQHF
TRBV7-8	-	TRBJ1-1	-	TGTGCCAGCAGCCCGCGGGACACATTCATGAACACTGAAGCTTTCTTT	CASSPRDTFMNTEAFF
TRBV29-1	-	TRBJ2-3	few	TGCACCACCCATCGGGGAGATACGCAGTATTTT	CTTHRGDTQYF
TRBV7-3	-	TRBJ2-3	once	TGTGCCAGCAGCTTTAGCGGAGGCCCCGCAGATACGCAGTATTTT	CASSFSGGPADTQYF
TRBV7-8	-	TRBJ2-5	once	TGTGCCAGCAGGATGGGAGAGACCCAGTACTTC	CASRMGETQYF
TRBV7-9	-	TRBJ2-3	once	TGTGCCAGCAGCTTAGATCAGGGGACCAGTTCAGATACGCAGTATTTT	CASSLDQGTSSDTQYF
TRBV7-7	-	TRBJ2-7	-	TGTGCTAGCAGCTTAGGCTACTCCTACGAGCAGTACTTC	CASSLGYSYEQYF
TRBV7-2	-	TRBJ2-7	once	TGTGCCAGCAGCCCTTCGCGGGGCAGCGGTTCCTACGAGCAGTACTTC	CASSPSRGSGSYEQYF
TRBV5-5	-	TRBJ2-1	-	TGTGCCAGCAGCAGGGTGGGCGGGGGCACCTACAATGAGCAGTTCTTC	CASSRVGGGTYNEQFF
TRBV28	TRBD1	TRBJ1-5	once	TGTGCCAGCAGTGCCGGGACAGCTTATAGCAATCAGCCCCAGCATTTT	CASSAGTAYSNQPQHF
TRBV20-1	-	TRBJ1-2	-	TGCAGTGTCACGGGGAACTATGGCTACACCTTC	CSVTGNYGYTF
TRBV6-6	-	TRBJ1-5	-	TGTGCCAGCAGTTTGGGATATAGCAATCAGCCCCAGCATTTT	CASSLGYSNQPQHF
TRBV2	TRBD2	TRBJ2-7	-	TGTGCCAGCAGTGACCCAGGGACTAGCTCGTCCTACGAGCAGTACTTC	CASSDPGTSSSYEQYF
TRBV4-1	-	TRBJ2-3	once	TGCGCCAGCAGCCAAGAGGGAATAGGAGGAGATACGCAGTATTTT	CASSQEGIGGDTQYF
TRBV2	-	TRBJ2-7	-	TGTGCCAGCAGAGGAGGGGGAGCGGGGGAGCAGTACTTC	CASRGGGAGEQYF
TRBV5-1	-	TRBJ2-3	-	TGCGCCAGCAGCTTGGTTGGACTTAAAACAGATACGCAGTATTTT	CASSLVGLKTDTQYF
TRBV4-1	-	TRBJ2-5	-	TGCGCCAGCAGCCCCCGGCGGGACAGCCCGTGGGAGACCCAGTACTTC	CASSPRRDSPWETQYF
TRBV18	-	TRBJ1-1	-	TGTGCCAGCTCCCGCCTGGACAATATGAACACTGAAGCTTTCTTT	CASSRLDNMNTEAFF
TRBV6-5	TRBD1	TRBJ1-2	-	TGTGCCAGCAGTAAAGACAGGGGGCGACCCTTCACCTTC	CASSKDRGRPFTF
TRBV30	-	TRBJ1-3	-	TGTGCCTGGAGTGTAACGGAACTCTCTGGAAACACCATATATTTT	CAWSVTELSGNTIYF
TRBV6-5	-	TRBJ2-1	-	TGTGCCAGCAGTTACTCCGGGCCGGTCAATGAGCAGTTCTTC	CASSYSGPVNEQFF
TRBV6-5	-	TRBJ2-3	-	TGTGCCAGCAGGATGGGACCCCAAACAGATACGCAGTATTTT	CASRMGPQTDTQYF
TRBV5-6	-	TRBJ2-1	-	TGTGCCAGCTCTTGGGGGGTTGAGCAGTTCTTC	CASSWGVEQFF
TRBV19	-	TRBJ1-2	-	TGTGCCAGTAGTATAGGGGGGAGCTATGGCTACACCTTC	CASSIGGSYGYTF
TRBV2	TRBD1	TRBJ1-5	-	TGTGCCAGCAGAGGGACAGGGGGCCGGGGTCAGCCCCAGCATTTT	CASRGTGGRGQPQHF
TRBV7-7	TRBD1	TRBJ2-7	-	TGTGCTAGCAGCGCCGGGACAGGGCTTGAGCAGTACTTC	CASSAGTGLEQYF
TRBV11-2	TRBD1	TRBJ1-6	-	TGTGCCAGCAGCTGGGGACAGGGGTTTTCACCCCTCCACTTT	CASSWGQGFSPLHF
TRBV29-1	-	TRBJ1-1	-	TGCAGCGTTGAGGTGGGAAGGAACACTGAAGCTTTCTTT	CSVEVGRNTEAFF
TRBV19	TRBD1	TRBJ1-2	-	TGTGCCAGTACCGATAGGTGGGACAGCGACTATGGCTACACCTTC	CASTDRWDSDYGYTF
TRBV18	-	TRBJ2-7	once	TGTGCCAGCTCACCACTACAGGGTAGTGCCTACGAGCAGTACTTC	CASSPLQGSAYEQYF